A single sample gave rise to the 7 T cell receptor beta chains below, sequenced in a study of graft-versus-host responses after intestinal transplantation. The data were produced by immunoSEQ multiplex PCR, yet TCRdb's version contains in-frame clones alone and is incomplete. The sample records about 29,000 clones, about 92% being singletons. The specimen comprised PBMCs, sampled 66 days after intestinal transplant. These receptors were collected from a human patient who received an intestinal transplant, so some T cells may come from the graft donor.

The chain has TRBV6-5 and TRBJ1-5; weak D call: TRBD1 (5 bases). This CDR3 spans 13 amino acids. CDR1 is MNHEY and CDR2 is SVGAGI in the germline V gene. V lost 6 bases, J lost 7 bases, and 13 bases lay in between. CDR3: CASSPGFGQPQHF. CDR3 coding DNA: TGTGCCAGCAGCCCAGGGTTTGGGCAGCCCCAGCATTTT.

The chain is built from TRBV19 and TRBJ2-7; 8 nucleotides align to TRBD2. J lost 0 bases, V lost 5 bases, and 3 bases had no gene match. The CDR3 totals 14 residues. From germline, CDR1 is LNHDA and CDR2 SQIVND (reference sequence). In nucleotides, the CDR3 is TGTGCCAGTAGTTCCGGGACTAGCTCCTACGAGCAGTACTTC. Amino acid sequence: CASSSGTSSYEQYF.

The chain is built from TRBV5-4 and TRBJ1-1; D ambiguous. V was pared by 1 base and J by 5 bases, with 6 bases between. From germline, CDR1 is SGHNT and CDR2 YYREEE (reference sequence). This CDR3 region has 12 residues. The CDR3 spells CASSLIGTEAFF. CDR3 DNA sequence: TGTGCCAGCAGCTTGATCGGGACTGAAGCTTTCTTT. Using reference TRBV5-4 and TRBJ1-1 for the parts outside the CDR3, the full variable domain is ETGVTQSPTHLIKTRGQQVTLRCSSQSGHNTVSWYQQALGQGPQFIFQYYREEENGRGNFPPRFSGLQFPNYSSELNVNALELDDSALYLCASSLIGTEAFFGQGTRLTVV.

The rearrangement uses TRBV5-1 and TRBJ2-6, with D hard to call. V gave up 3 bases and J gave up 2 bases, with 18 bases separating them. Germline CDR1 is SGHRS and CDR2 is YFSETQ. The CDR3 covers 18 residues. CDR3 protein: CASSWTTPVVAGANVLTF. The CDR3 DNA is TGCGCCAGCAGCTGGACGACACCTGTCGTCGCTGGGGCCAACGTCCTGACTTTC.

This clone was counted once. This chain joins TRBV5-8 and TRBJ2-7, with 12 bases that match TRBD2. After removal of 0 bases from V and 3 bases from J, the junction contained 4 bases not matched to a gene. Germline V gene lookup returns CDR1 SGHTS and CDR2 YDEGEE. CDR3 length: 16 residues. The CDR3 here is CASSLGRLAGDYEQYF. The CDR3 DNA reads TGTGCCAGCAGCTTGGGGCGACTAGCGGGGGACTACGAGCAGTACTTC.

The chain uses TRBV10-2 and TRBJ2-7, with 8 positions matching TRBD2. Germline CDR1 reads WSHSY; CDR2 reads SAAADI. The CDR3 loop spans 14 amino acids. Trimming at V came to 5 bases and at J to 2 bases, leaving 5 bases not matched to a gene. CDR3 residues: CASSKRESAYEQYF. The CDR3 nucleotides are TGCGCCAGCAGTAAGCGGGAGTCGGCCTACGAGCAGTACTTC.

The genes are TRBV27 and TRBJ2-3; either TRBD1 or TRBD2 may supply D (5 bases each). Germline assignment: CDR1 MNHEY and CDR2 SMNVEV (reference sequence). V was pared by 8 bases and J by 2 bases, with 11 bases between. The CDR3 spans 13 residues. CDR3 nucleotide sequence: TGTGCCAGCGGGGGAGCCCCCACAGATACGCAGTATTTT. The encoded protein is CASGGAPTDTQYF.